A selection of T cell receptor beta chains follows, all from one sample in a study of technical replicates of blood from several donors. TCRdb's copy holds only in-frame clones and misses some; the assay was immunoSEQ multiplex PCR. Here the sample spans just under 85,000 clones, more than 80% being singletons. The sample consisted of T cells isolated from PBMCs. All receptors derive from a human donor in good health. Each CDR3 is given with its conserved first and last residue. D genes are given only for firm matches. For some rows the clone size is stated as once, few or many, or as a class when expanded; others skip it.

j_call | v_call | clone_size | d_call | cdr3_aa | cdr3_nt
TRBJ2-2 | TRBV19 | NA | NA | CASSTPLGAPRGTGELFF | TGTGCCAGTAGTACCCCTTTAGGAGCGCCGAGAGGGACCGGGGAGCTGTTTTTT
TRBJ1-2 | TRBV6-5 | NA | NA | CASSFGIRYGYTF | TGTGCCAGCAGTTTCGGGATTCGCTATGGCTACACCTTC
TRBJ1-1 | TRBV7-3 | NA | TRBD1 | CASSLATGGNTEAFF | TGTGCCAGCAGCTTAGCAACAGGGGGGAACACTGAAGCTTTCTTT
TRBJ2-7 | TRBV7-9 | NA | NA | CASSLSYEQYF | TGTGCCAGCAGCCTCTCCTACGAGCAGTACTTC
TRBJ2-7 | TRBV6-5 | NA | NA | CASRQASYEQYF | TGTGCCAGCAGACAGGCCTCCTACGAGCAGTACTTC
TRBJ2-7 | TRBV19 | NA | NA | CASSIGGTYEQYF | TGTGCCAGTAGTATAGGGGGGACTTACGAGCAGTACTTC
TRBJ1-1 | TRBV4-1 | NA | NA | CASSRRGNTEAFF | TGCGCCAGCAGTCGCAGGGGTAACACTGAAGCTTTCTTT
TRBJ1-5 | TRBV11-2 | NA | NA | CASSSGLGNQPQHF | TGTGCCAGCAGCTCGGGTCTTGGCAATCAGCCCCAGCATTTT
TRBJ2-3 | TRBV5-6 | NA | TRBD2 | CASSFQLAVSTDTQYF | TGTGCCAGCAGCTTCCAACTAGCGGTATCCACAGATACGCAGTATTTT
TRBJ1-3 | TRBV4-1 | NA | NA | CASSQGRGGGNTIYF | TGCGCCAGCAGCCAAGGCAGGGGCGGTGGAAACACCATATATTTT
TRBJ1-1 | TRBV7-8 | NA | NA | CASSIHLNTEAFF | TGTGCCAGCAGCATCCATTTGAACACTGAAGCTTTCTTT
TRBJ2-7 | TRBV4-1 | NA | NA | CASSQGRQDLGYEQYF | TGCGCCAGCAGCCAAGGACGACAGGACTTGGGTTACGAGCAGTACTTC
TRBJ1-2 | TRBV6-1 | NA | NA | CASSGLRGYGYTF | TGTGCCAGCAGTGGACTTCGGGGCTATGGCTACACCTTC
TRBJ2-3 | TRBV29-1 | few | NA | CSVRIGHSTDTQYF | TGCAGCGTCCGAATCGGACATTCCACAGATACGCAGTATTTT
TRBJ2-5 | TRBV5-1 | NA | NA | CASSAFVGATAKETQYF | TGCGCCAGCAGCGCTTTCGTGGGGGCTACCGCGAAAGAGACCCAGTACTTC
TRBJ2-7 | TRBV6-1 | NA | NA | CASSEGAGGKGEQYF | TGTGCCAGCAGTGAAGGGGCAGGGGGGAAGGGGGAGCAGTACTTC
TRBJ2-5 | TRBV5-4 | NA | NA | CASSLGTTNYQETQYF | TGTGCCAGCAGCTTGGGGACTACCAATTACCAAGAGACCCAGTACTTC
TRBJ2-3 | TRBV28 | NA | NA | CASSFSHRDLSSTDTQYF | TGTGCCAGCAGTTTTTCCCACCGGGACTTGTCTAGCACAGATACGCAGTATTTT
TRBJ2-1 | TRBV5-4 | NA | NA | CASSLAGDDGNEQFF | TGTGCCAGCAGCTTGGCGGGGGACGATGGAAATGAGCAGTTCTTC
TRBJ2-3 | TRBV4-2 | NA | NA | CASSQDRGRSTDTQYF | TGTGCCAGCAGCCAAGACCGGGGTAGAAGCACAGATACGCAGTATTTT
TRBJ2-7 | TRBV7-9 | NA | NA | CASSSSGGESSYEQYF | TGTGCCAGCAGCTCCTCGGGTGGGGAGTCGAGCTACGAGCAGTACTTC
TRBJ2-7 | TRBV28 | once | TRBD2 | CASSSLRSTSGYEQYF | TGTGCCAGCAGTTCCCTACGTTCAACTAGCGGCTACGAGCAGTACTTC
TRBJ2-1 | TRBV21-1 | once | NA | CASARTGGIFYNEQFF | TGTGCCAGCGCCCGGACAGGGGGGATCTTTTACAATGAGCAGTTCTTC